The entry below gives a single TCR beta chain sequence along with its context. Germline CDR1 and CDR2: WSHSY and SAAADI. This CDR3 is 14 amino acids long. The ends were cut back, 7 bases at V and 0 bases at J, with 12 bases in the middle. This record comes from a study of tumor-infiltrating lymphocytes in primary liver carcinoma. Without any cell sorting, about 19-31 mg of bulk tissue yielded co-extracted RNA and DNA. TCR beta cDNA was made from 450 to 500 ng total RNA with a constant-region primer. Construction of TCR beta libraries relied on three successive nested multiplex PCR rounds employing slightly modified ARM-PCR. The opening two PCR rounds, around 9 cycles each, paired TRBV1-TRBV30 forward primers with a C-beta reverse primer. TCRdb independently ran MiXCR on the multiplex PCR reads; one entry per CDR3 protein. The sample lists 80,000 or so distinct CDR3 sequences, about 70% occurring once.

Sequencing used liver tumor tissue from sampling region 4. Sample subset: tumor region T4, right-lateral pole. The clonotype was recovered from a woman aged 55-75 years with primary liver carcinoma and hepatitis B virus infection. The rearrangement joins TRBV10-2 to TRBJ2-5; D is ambiguous. CDR3 nucleotides: TGCGCCAGCAAGGTACCTCAAAACCAAGAGACCCAGTACTTC. Translating it yields CASKVPQNQETQYF.